This T cell receptor beta chain was observed in a study of blood T cell repertoires in COVID-19. Looking at the study overall: Sites across the United States, Italy and Spain contributed samples from acute and convalescent COVID-19.

Data came from immunoSEQ multiplex PCR; TCRdb stores just in-frame clones and leaves some out. The table includes around 160,000 clones, roughly 80% detected once. The CDR3 loop spans 15 amino acids. Trimming removed 6 bases at V and 3 bases at J, with 18 bases between. Germline CDR1 and CDR2: LGHNT and FRNRAP. This TCR was sampled from a woman of 80 years or more with acute or convalescent COVID-19. The chain links TRBV12-5 to TRBJ2-7; possible D gene TRBD1, 6 bases. Source material: peripheral blood. CDR3 protein: CASGPWDIPHYEQYF. CDR3 bases: TGTGCTAGTGGACCCTGGGACATTCCACACTACGAGCAGTACTTC.